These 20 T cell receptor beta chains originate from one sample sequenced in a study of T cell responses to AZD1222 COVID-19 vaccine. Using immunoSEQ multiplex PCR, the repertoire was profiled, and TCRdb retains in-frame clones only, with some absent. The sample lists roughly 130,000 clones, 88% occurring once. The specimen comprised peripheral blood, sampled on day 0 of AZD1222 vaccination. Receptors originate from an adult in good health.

For the CDR3, the DNA is TGCAGCGTTGTGGTGGGACAGGTAAAAGAGACCCAGTACTTC. Translating it yields CSVVVGQVKETQYF. The chain combines TRBV29-1 with TRBJ2-5, with 8 bases fitting TRBD1. After removal of 4 bases from V and 3 bases from J, the junction contained 7 bases not matched to a gene. The CDR3 runs to 14 residues. The V gene's germline CDR1 is SQVTM and CDR2 ANQGSEA.

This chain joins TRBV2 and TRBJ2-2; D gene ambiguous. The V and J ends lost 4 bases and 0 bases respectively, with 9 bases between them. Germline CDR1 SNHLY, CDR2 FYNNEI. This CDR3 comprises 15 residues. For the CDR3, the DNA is TGTGCCAGCAGTGGGTCATTCGCGAACACCGGGGAGCTGTTTTTT. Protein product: CASSGSFANTGELFF.

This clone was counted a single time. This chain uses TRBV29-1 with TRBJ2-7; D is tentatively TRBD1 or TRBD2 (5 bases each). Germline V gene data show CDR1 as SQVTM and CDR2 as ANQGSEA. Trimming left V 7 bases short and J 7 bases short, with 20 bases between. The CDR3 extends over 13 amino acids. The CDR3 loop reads CSATTGAIREQYF. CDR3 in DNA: TGCAGCGCAACAACCGGGGCAATAAGGGAGCAGTACTTC.

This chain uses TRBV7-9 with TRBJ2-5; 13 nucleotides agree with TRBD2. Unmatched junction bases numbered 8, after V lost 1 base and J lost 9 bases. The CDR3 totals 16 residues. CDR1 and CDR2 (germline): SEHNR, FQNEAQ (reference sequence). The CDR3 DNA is TGTGCCAGCAGCTTAGGACTAGCGGGAGGAAGGGAGCCCCAGTACTTC. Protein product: CASSLGLAGGREPQYF.

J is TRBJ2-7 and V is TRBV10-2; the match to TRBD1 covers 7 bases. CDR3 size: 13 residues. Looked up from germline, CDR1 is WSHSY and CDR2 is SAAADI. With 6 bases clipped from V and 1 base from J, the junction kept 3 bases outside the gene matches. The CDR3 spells CASRGQSSYEQYF. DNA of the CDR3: TGCGCCAGCAGGGGACAGAGTTCCTACGAGCAGTACTTC.

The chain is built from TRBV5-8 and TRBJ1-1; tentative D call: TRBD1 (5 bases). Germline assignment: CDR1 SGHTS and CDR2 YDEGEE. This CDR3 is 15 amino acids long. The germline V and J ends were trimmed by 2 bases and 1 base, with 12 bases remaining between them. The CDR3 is CASSFVGLKNTEAFF. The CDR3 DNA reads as TGTGCCAGCAGCTTCGTGGGACTGAAGAACACTGAAGCTTTCTTT.

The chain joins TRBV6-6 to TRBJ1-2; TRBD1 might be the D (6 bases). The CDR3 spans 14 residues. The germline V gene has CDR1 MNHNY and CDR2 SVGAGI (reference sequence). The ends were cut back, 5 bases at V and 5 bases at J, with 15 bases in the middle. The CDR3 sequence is CASSAGWTEYGYTF. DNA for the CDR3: TGTGCCAGCAGTGCCGGCTGGACAGAATATGGCTACACCTTC.

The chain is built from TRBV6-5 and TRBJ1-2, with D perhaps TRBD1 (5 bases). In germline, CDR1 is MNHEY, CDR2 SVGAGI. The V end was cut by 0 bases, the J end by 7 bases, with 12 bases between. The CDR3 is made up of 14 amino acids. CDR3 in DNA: TGTGCCAGCAGTTACTCAGCAGGAACAGGTGGCTACACCTTC. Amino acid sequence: CASSYSAGTGGYTF.

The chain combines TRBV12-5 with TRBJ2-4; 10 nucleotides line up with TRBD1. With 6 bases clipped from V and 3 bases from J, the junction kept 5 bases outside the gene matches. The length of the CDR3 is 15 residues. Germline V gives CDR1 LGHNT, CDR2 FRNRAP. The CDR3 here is CASGSGTGVKNIQYF. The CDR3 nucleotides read TGTGCTAGTGGCTCCGGGACAGGGGTCAAAAACATTCAGTACTTC.

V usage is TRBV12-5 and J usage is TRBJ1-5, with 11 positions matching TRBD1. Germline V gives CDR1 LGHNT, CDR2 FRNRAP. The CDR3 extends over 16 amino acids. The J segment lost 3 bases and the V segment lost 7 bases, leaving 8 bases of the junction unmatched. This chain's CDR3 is CASVLRTGGFNQPQHF. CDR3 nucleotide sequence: TGTGCTAGTGTCCTACGGACAGGGGGCTTCAATCAGCCCCAGCATTTT.

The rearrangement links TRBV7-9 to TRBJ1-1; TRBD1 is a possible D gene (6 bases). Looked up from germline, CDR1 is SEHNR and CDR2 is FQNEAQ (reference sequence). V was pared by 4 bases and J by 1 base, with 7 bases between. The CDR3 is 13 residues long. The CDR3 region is CASSSDRNTEAFF. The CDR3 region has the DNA TGTGCCAGCAGCTCGGACAGGAACACTGAAGCTTTCTTT.

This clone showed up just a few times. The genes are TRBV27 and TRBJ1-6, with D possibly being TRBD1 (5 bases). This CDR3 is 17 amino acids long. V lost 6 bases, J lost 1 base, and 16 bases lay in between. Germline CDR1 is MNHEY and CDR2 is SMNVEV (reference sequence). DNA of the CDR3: TGTGCCAGCAGGGTAAAACTAAGGGGTTCCTATAATTCACCCCTCCACTTT. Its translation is CASRVKLRGSYNSPLHF.

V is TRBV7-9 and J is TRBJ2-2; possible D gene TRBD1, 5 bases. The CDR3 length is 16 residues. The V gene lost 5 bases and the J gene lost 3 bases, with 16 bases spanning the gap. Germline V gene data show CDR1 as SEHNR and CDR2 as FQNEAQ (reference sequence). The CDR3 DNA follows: TGTGCCAGCAGCCCCTTGGTACAGGTTCACACCGGGGAGCTGTTTTTT. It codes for CASSPLVQVHTGELFF. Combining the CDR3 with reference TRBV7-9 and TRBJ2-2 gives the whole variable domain DTGVSQNPRHKITKRGQNVTFRCDPISEHNRLYWYRQTLGQGPEFLTYFQNEAQLEKSRLLSDRFSAERPKGSFSTLEIQRTEQGDSAMYLCASSPLVQVHTGELFFGEGSRLTVL.

The CDR3 DNA reads TGTGCCAGCAGCCGGACTAGCGGAGCCTACGAGCAGTACTTC. Translation gives CASSRTSGAYEQYF. The chain couples TRBV7-2 to TRBJ2-7, with 10 positions matching TRBD2. Germline lookup yields CDR1 SGHTA and CDR2 FQGNSA. V shed 5 bases, J shed 2 bases, and the junction held 3 bases outside the gene matches. The CDR3 consists of 14 residues.

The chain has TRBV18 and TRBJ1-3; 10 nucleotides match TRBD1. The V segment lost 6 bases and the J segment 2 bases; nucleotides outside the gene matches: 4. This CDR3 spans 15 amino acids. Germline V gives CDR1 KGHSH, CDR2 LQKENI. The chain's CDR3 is CASSRGQGAGNTIYF. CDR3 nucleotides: TGTGCCAGCTCCCGAGGACAGGGGGCTGGAAACACCATATATTTT.

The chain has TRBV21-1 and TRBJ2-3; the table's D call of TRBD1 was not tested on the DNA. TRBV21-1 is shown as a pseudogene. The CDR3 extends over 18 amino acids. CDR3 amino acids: CASSILETGPRSTDTQYF. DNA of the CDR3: TGTGCCAGCAGCATTCTTGAGACAGGGCCGAGAAGCACAGATACGCAGTATTTT.

CDR3 loop: CASSSQTDHYGYTF. CDR3 nucleotides: TGTGCCAGCAGCTCCCAGACAGACCACTATGGCTACACCTTC. The V gene is TRBV7-9, the J gene TRBJ1-2; D might be TRBD1 (5 bases). The CDR3 contains 14 residues. The V gene lost 4 bases and the J gene lost 3 bases, with 12 bases spanning the gap. CDR1 and CDR2 (germline): SEHNR, FQNEAQ (reference sequence). Full variable domain (outside the CDR3, taken from reference TRBV7-9 and TRBJ1-2): DTGVSQNPRHKITKRGQNVTFRCDPISEHNRLYWYRQTLGQGPEFLTYFQNEAQLEKSRLLSDRFSAERPKGSFSTLEIQRTEQGDSAMYLCASSSQTDHYGYTFGSGTRLTVV.

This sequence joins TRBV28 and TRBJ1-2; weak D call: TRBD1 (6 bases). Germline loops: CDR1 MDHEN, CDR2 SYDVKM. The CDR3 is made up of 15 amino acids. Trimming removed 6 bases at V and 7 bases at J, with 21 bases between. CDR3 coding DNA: TGTGCCAGCAGAAGTACCGGGACATCACTTGGTGGCTACACCTTC. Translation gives CASRSTGTSLGGYTF.

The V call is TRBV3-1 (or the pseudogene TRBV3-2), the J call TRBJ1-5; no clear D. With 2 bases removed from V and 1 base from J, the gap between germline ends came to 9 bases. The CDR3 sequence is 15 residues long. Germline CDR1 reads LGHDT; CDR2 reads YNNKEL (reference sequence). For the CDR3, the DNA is TGTGCCAGCAGCCAAAGTCCCCAGAGCAATCAGCCCCAGCATTTT. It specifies CASSQSPQSNQPQHF.

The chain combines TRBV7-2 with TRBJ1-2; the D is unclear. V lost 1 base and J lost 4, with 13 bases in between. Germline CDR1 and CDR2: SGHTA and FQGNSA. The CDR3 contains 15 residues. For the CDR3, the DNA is TGTGCCAGCAGCTTAGACTGGGCAGCCACCTATGGCTACACCTTC. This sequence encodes CASSLDWAATYGYTF. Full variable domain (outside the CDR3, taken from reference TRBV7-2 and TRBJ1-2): GAGVSQSPSNKVTEKGKDVELRCDPISGHTALYWYRQSLGQGLEFLIYFQGNSAPDKSGLPSDRFSAERTGGSVSTLTIQRTQQEDSAVYLCASSLDWAATYGYTFGSGTRLTVV.